A single T cell receptor beta chain is shown here with its context. Data came from immunoSEQ multiplex PCR; TCRdb stores just in-frame clones and leaves some out. The table includes some 50,000 clones, around 95% detected once. CDR1 is SQVTM, CDR2 ANQGSEA, per germline. CDR3 length: 13 amino acids. V shed 5 bases and J 0 bases; nucleotides not matched to a gene: 3. The sample originates from a study of technical replicates of blood from several donors. The receptor comes from a human donor in good health. J is TRBJ2-7 and V is TRBV29-1, with TRBD1 matching 8 bases. Sequenced sample: T cells isolated from PBMCs. The CDR3 nucleotides read TGCAGCGTTTGGGACAGGAGCTCCTACGAGCAGTACTTC. This gives the protein CSVWDRSSYEQYF.